This is a list of T cell receptor beta chains from one sample in a study of radiation and T cells in renal cell carcinoma. Sequencing was performed with immunoSEQ multiplex PCR; in TCRdb, only in-frame clones are kept and a portion is missing. The sample holds 120,000 or so clones, 88% seen once. Sequences were derived from blood, sampled from a patient whose treatment included radiotherapy and nephrectomy. These TCRs come from a woman aged 65 to 85 with renal cell carcinoma. CDR3s include the opening cysteine and the closing phenylalanine or tryptophan. Each record gives: D gene, V gene, J gene, clone size, CDR3 protein, CDR3 DNA. D genes are given only for firm matches. A row's size may be missing; if present it is once, few, many or a size class.

TRBD2	TRBV11-2	TRBJ2-7	.	CASSLGTGGYYEQYF	TGTGCCAGCAGCTTAGGGACGGGAGGTTACTACGAGCAGTACTTC
.	TRBV13	TRBJ2-1	.	CASTKRGGPPNEQFF	TGTGCCAGCACCAAGAGGGGGGGCCCCCCTAATGAGCAGTTCTTC
.	TRBV10-1	TRBJ1-2	.	CASSEFKTSHGYTF	TGCGCCAGCAGTGAGTTCAAGACAAGCCATGGCTACACCTTC
.	TRBV19	TRBJ1-4	.	CASSITGGNEKLFF	TGTGCCAGTAGTATTACAGGTGGGAATGAAAAACTGTTTTTT
TRBD1	TRBV27	TRBJ1-1	.	CASSLLSGGSTEAFF	TGTGCCAGCAGTTTATTGTCAGGGGGAAGCACTGAAGCTTTCTTT
TRBD2	TRBV7-6	TRBJ2-1	.	CASSVLRGGEQFF	TGTGCCAGCAGCGTACTGCGGGGGGGTGAGCAGTTCTTC
.	TRBV6-1	TRBJ2-3	.	CASSLGDTQYF	TGTGCCAGCAGTCTCGGAGATACGCAGTATTTT
TRBD2	TRBV19	TRBJ2-3	few	CASSSTSGADTQYF	TGTGCCAGTAGCTCGACTAGCGGGGCAGATACGCAGTATTTT
.	TRBV28	TRBJ1-2	few	CASSIQRDYGYTF	TGTGCCAGCAGTATTCAGAGGGACTATGGCTACACCTTC
.	TRBV5-6	TRBJ2-7	.	CASSLRKLTRQYF	TGTGCCAGCAGCTTGAGAAAGCTTACGAGGCAGTACTTC
TRBD2	TRBV6-5	TRBJ2-5	.	CASSSSGGRQTQYF	TGTGCCAGCAGTTCTAGCGGGGGGCGGCAGACCCAGTACTTC
.	TRBV10-3	TRBJ2-3	.	CASTQGALSTDTQYF	TGTGCCAGCACACAAGGAGCCTTAAGCACAGATACGCAGTATTTT
.	TRBV5-1	TRBJ2-7	once	CASSPGAGMAEQYF	TGCGCCAGCAGCCCGGGAGCCGGCATGGCCGAGCAGTACTTC
.	TRBV7-6	TRBJ2-2	.	CASSLGGSGELFF	TGTGCCAGCAGCTTAGGGGGGAGCGGGGAGCTGTTTTTT
.	TRBV7-9	TRBJ1-1	.	CASSLVGGNTEAFF	TGTGCCAGCAGCTTAGTTGGGGGGAACACTGAAGCTTTCTTT
.	TRBV5-1	TRBJ1-2	.	CASSMNRASVSNGYTF	TGCGCCAGCAGCATGAACCGGGCCTCCGTCTCTAATGGCTACACCTTC
.	TRBV5-1	TRBJ2-5	.	CATAARGVSETQYF	TGCGCCACGGCCGCCAGGGGGGTATCGGAGACCCAGTACTTC
TRBD1	TRBV4-2	TRBJ1-4	.	CASSTAPTGVNEKLFF	TGTGCCAGCAGCACAGCTCCGACAGGGGTTAATGAAAAACTGTTTTTT
.	TRBV7-9	TRBJ2-5	.	CASTTRLPQETQYF	TGTGCCAGCACGACAAGACTACCCCAGGAGACCCAGTACTTC
.	TRBV9	TRBJ1-5	.	CASSVDSLQPQHF	TGTGCCAGCAGCGTAGACAGTCTCCAGCCCCAGCATTTT
.	TRBV7-2	TRBJ1-1	.	CASSPQISHTEAFF	TGTGCCAGCAGCCCCCAAATCAGCCACACTGAAGCTTTCTTT
TRBD1	TRBV5-1	TRBJ2-2	.	CASSLRQGAGGELFF	TGCGCCAGCAGCTTGAGGCAGGGGGCCGGCGGGGAGCTGTTTTTT
.	TRBV5-1	TRBJ2-5	.	CASSLSLAQETQYF	TGCGCCAGCAGCTTGTCGCTAGCGCAAGAGACCCAGTACTTC
.	TRBV28	TRBJ2-4	.	CASSRKESVQYF	TGTGCCAGCAGTAGAAAGGAATCCGTTCAGTACTTC
TRBD1	TRBV4-3	TRBJ2-7	.	CASSQGTGGSYEQYF	TGCGCCAGCAGCCAAGGGACAGGGGGCTCCTACGAGCAGTACTTC
TRBD1	TRBV2	TRBJ1-2	.	CASNTGGDSYGYTF	TGTGCCAGCAATACAGGGGGAGACTCCTATGGCTACACCTTC
.	TRBV6-6	TRBJ2-3	.	CATERGTDTQYF	TGTGCCACCGAACGGGGCACAGATACGCAGTATTTT
TRBD2	TRBV5-4	TRBJ2-3	.	CASSSGGGATSGYTDTQYF	TGTGCCAGCAGCTCCGGAGGGGGCGCGACTAGCGGATACACAGATACGCAGTATTTT
TRBD1	TRBV28	TRBJ1-1	.	CASSAPGGEYTEAFF	TGTGCCAGCAGTGCACCAGGGGGCGAGTATACTGAAGCTTTCTTT
.	TRBV4-2	TRBJ2-7	.	CASSQEGALYEQYF	TGTGCCAGCAGCCAAGAAGGGGCCCTCTACGAGCAGTACTTC
.	TRBV20-1	TRBJ1-6	.	CSVQDNSPLHF	TGCAGTGTACAGGACAATTCACCCCTCCACTTT
TRBD1	TRBV11-2	TRBJ2-7	.	CASSSRGHEQYF	TGTGCCAGCAGCTCGAGGGGGCACGAGCAGTACTTC
TRBD2	TRBV27	TRBJ2-7	.	CASSSLAGGLDEQYF	TGTGCCAGCAGTTCCTTAGCGGGGGGGCTGGACGAGCAGTACTTC
TRBD1	TRBV9	TRBJ1-2	once	CASSVLTGGYGYTF	TGTGCCAGCAGCGTATTGACAGGGGGATATGGCTACACCTTC
.	TRBV7-6	TRBJ1-2	.	CASSSRTAPSFYGYTF	TGTGCCAGCAGCTCCCGGACAGCTCCCTCCTTCTATGGCTACACCTTC
TRBD1	TRBV6-4	TRBJ1-5	.	CASSVNRGSDQPQHF	TGTGCCAGCAGTGTGAACAGGGGGTCGGATCAGCCCCAGCATTTT
.	TRBV14	TRBJ2-5	.	CASSQGGAGGETQYF	TGTGCCAGCAGCCAAGGAGGGGCCGGGGGAGAGACCCAGTACTTC
TRBD2	TRBV27	TRBJ2-1	.	CASIPFQGLAGGVTYNEQFF	TGTGCCAGCATTCCCTTCCAGGGACTAGCGGGGGGGGTCACCTACAATGAGCAGTTCTTC
.	TRBV5-1	TRBJ1-1	.	CASSSGTNTEAFF	TGCGCCAGCAGCTCCGGGACGAACACTGAAGCTTTCTTT
.	TRBV18	TRBJ2-5	.	CASSPRDRGLGTQYF	TGTGCCAGCTCACCCCGGGACAGAGGACTAGGAACCCAGTACTTC
.	TRBV6-5	TRBJ2-7	.	CASSYSNSGTAGEQYF	TGTGCCAGCAGTTACTCCAATTCCGGGACAGCGGGAGAGCAGTACTTC
TRBD1	TRBV19	TRBJ1-6	.	CATTHRGSVSPLHF	TGTGCCACTACACACAGGGGCTCTGTCTCACCCCTCCACTTT
TRBD1	TRBV2	TRBJ1-5	.	CASTARRTGSNQPQHF	TGTGCCAGCACCGCTCGCCGGACAGGGAGCAATCAGCCCCAGCATTTT
.	TRBV7-6	TRBJ2-3	.	CASSTQPQDTQYF	TGTGCCAGCAGTACCCAGCCCCAAGATACGCAGTATTTT